The clone carrying this T cell receptor (beta chain) showed up just a few times. This record comes from a study of T-cell reconstitution after alpha-beta-depleted transplantation in children. This CDR3 contains 15 residues. V was trimmed by 7 bases and J by 3 bases, leaving 17 bases between them. Molecular barcoding with unique molecular identifiers was used for the TCRbeta library. Via MiXCR, TCRdb re-called the PCR reads, giving one row per CDR3 protein. The table includes a few hundred thousand distinct CDR3 sequences, over 9% detected once. The sequence came from a human donor who donated a stem cell graft to a child with acute lymphoblastic leukemia. This specimen consisted of PBMCs from the stem cell graft donor, obtained from the stem cell graft. The chain has TRBV12-3 or TRBV12-4 and TRBJ2-3; D call uncertain. The DNA for the CDR3 is TGTGCCAGCACCCTAAGGCCTGACGGGACAGATACGCAGTATTTT. Translated, it gives CASTLRPDGTDTQYF.